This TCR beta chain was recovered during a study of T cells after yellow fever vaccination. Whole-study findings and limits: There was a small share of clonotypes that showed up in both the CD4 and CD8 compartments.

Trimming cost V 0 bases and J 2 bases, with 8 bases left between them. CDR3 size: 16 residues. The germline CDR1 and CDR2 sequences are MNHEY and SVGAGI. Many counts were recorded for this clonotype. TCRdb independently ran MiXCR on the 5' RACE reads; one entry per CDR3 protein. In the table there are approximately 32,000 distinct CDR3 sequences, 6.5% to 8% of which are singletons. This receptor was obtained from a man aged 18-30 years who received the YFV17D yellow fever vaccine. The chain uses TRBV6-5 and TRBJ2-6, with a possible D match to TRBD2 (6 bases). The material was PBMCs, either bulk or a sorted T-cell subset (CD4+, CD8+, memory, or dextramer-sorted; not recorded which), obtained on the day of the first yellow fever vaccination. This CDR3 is CASSYSTSTGANVLTF. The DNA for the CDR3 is TGTGCCAGCAGTTACTCGACTAGTACTGGGGCCAACGTCCTGACTTTC.